This entry lists 4 T cell receptor beta chains sequenced from one sample in a study of blood T cell repertoires in COVID-19. Sequenced by immunoSEQ multiplex PCR; TCRdb stores in-frame clones only, minus some. Here the sample spans around 200,000 clones, approximately 85% being singletons. The sequenced sample was peripheral blood. All receptors derive from a woman of 80 years or more with acute or convalescent COVID-19.

The chain recombines TRBV6-1 with TRBJ1-4; 8 bases are a match to TRBD1. The ends lost 3 bases at V and 3 bases at J; junction bases unmatched: 3. This CDR3 region has 15 residues. Per germline, CDR1 MNHNS and CDR2 SASEGT. CDR3 nucleotides: TGTGCCAGCAGTGACCGGACAGGGTCTAATGAAAAACTGTTTTTT. This translates into CASSDRTGSNEKLFF.

This clone came up a few times. The chain has TRBV7-9 and TRBJ1-5; 8 nucleotides line up with TRBD1. CDR3 length equals 15 residues. Germline CDR1 SEHNR, CDR2 FQNEAQ (reference sequence). V was pared by 0 bases and J by 7 bases, with 5 bases of the junction left unmatched. The CDR3, as DNA: TGTGCCAGCAGCTTAGCGACAGGGGCCCGGCAGCCCCAGCATTTT. Protein sequence: CASSLATGARQPQHF.

J is TRBJ1-5 and V is TRBV18, with D possibly being TRBD1 (6 bases). V lost 3 bases and J lost 0, with 12 bases in between. Germline V gives CDR1 KGHSH, CDR2 LQKENI. The CDR3 length is 16 residues. The CDR3 sequence: CASSPGQPYSNQPQHF. The CDR3 bases are TGTGCCAGCTCACCCGGACAGCCCTATAGCAATCAGCCCCAGCATTTT.

The chain is built from TRBV6-2 or TRBV6-3 and TRBJ2-1; 12 bases map to TRBD1. Germline CDR1 is MNHEY and CDR2 is SVGEGT. With 2 bases clipped from V and 4 bases from J, the junction kept 6 bases outside the gene matches. This CDR3 has 17 residues. The CDR3 DNA follows: TGTGCCAGCAGTTACCGTGGGACAGGGGGCCTTTACAATGAGCAGTTCTTC. It codes for CASSYRGTGGLYNEQFF.